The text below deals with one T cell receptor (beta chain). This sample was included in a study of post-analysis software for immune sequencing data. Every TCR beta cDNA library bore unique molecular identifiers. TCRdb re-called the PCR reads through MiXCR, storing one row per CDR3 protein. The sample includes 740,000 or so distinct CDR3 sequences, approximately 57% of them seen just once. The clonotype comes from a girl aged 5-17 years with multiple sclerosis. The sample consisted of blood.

CDR3 residues: CSAKVHTSGYWHNEQFF. The CDR3 DNA follows: TGCAGTGCTAAGGTCCACACCTCAGGCTATTGGCACAATGAGCAGTTCTTC. This sequence joins TRBV20-1 and TRBJ2-1; D gene ambiguous. The V and J ends lost 4 bases and 5 bases respectively, with 24 bases between them. From germline, CDR1 is DFQATT and CDR2 SNEGSKA (reference sequence). The CDR3 totals 17 residues.